This T cell receptor beta chain stems from a study of control samples from healthy donors and cancer patients. This CDR3 is built from 17 residues. Germline lookup yields CDR1 SGHDT and CDR2 YYEEEE. The V gene end was trimmed by 4 bases and the J gene end by 4 bases; junction bases not matched to a gene: 15. Assay: immunoSEQ multiplex PCR; the TCRdb copy retains only in-frame clones and omits some. The sample contains 150,000 or so clones, roughly 93% of which appear only once. This receptor was taken from an older woman in good health. The chain is built from TRBV5-6 and TRBJ2-7; 9 nucleotides align to TRBD1. Specimen: blood. The CDR3 region is CASSILEGTGLLYEQYF. The CDR3 DNA follows: TGTGCCAGCAGCATCCTAGAGGGGACAGGGTTATTATACGAGCAGTACTTC. Filled out from reference TRBV5-6 and TRBJ2-7, the complete variable domain reads DAGVTQSPTHLIKTRGQQVTLRCSPKSGHDTVSWYQQALGQGPQFIFQYYEEEERQRGNFPDRFSGHQFPNYSSELNVNALLLGDSALYLCASSILEGTGLLYEQYFGPGTRLTVT.